This T cell receptor (beta chain) appears in the sequencing data of a study of human T cells and chemical hapten exposure. Study details: Slight volume differences across pooled libraries mainly accounted for varying per-sample TCR yields. Broader study findings: Following DPC sensitization, TCRs present above 1 in 1000 frequency showed no change.

This clonotype was found many times. Its target is unknown. Time point described: healthy volunteer bleed at 6 weeks. The template was total RNA from unfractionated whole blood. Unique molecular identifiers were attached to individual cDNA molecules during library preparation. TCRdb passed the RACE reads through MiXCR, listing each CDR3 protein once. The sample lists some 31,000 distinct CDR3 sequences; 4.5% to 5.5% were seen once. The clonotype originates from a human donor in good health. Some clones in this sample may be carry-over from other donors' samples. Source material: whole blood.

The DNA of the CDR3 is TGTGCCAGCAGCCAAGGCGTAGCGGCGATCACAGATACGCAGTATTTT. It codes for CASSQGVAAITDTQYF. The rearrangement uses TRBV3-1 and TRBJ2-3, with D possibly matching TRBD2 (6 bases). Germline loops: CDR1 LGHDT, CDR2 YNNKEL (reference sequence). Trimming took off 1 base at V and 2 bases at J, with 13 bases between the two ends. There are 16 residues in the CDR3.